This T cell receptor beta chain was obtained from a study of graft-versus-host responses after intestinal transplantation. At the level of the study: Those transplanted obtained multivisceral, liver-intestinal, or isolated intestinal grafts.

Trimming took off 0 bases at V and 7 bases at J, with 18 bases between the two ends. The CDR3 covers 16 residues. CDR1 is WNHNN and CDR2 is SYGVQD in the germline V gene (reference sequence). Data came from immunoSEQ multiplex PCR; TCRdb stores just in-frame clones and leaves some out. Of about 80,000 clones in the sample, around 90% were seen once. As to this clone: Its antigen is still unknown.

The sequence came from a human donor who received an intestinal transplant. V is TRBV10-1 and J is TRBJ1-1; D is perhaps TRBD1 (6 bases). The sequencing here drew on unstimulated CD4+ T cells sorted from spleen or lymph node cells, taken before intestinal transplant. The CDR3 nucleotides read TGCGCCAGCAGTGAGTCGGGGATGGGGGGGCAAAGTGAAGCTTTCTTT. Encoded protein: CASSESGMGGQSEAFF.